This entry is about one TCR beta chain. TCRdb itself ran the RT-PCR reads through MiXCR, one entry per CDR3 protein. The repertoire consists of hundreds of thousands of distinct CDR3 sequences, with 14% occurring once and the leading ten covering 3.6%. Germline assignment: CDR1 SQVTM and CDR2 ANQGSEA. Trimming removed 2 bases at V and 7 bases at J, with 12 bases between. The CDR3 is made up of 12 amino acids. Sequenced input: memory CD4+ T cells from blood. J is TRBJ2-7 and V is TRBV29-1, with D possibly matching TRBD1 (5 bases). The clonotype comes from a female donor in good health, serving as a healthy control. Written as DNA, the CDR3 is TGCAGCGTTGAATGGGGCCTTGGAGAGCAGTACTTC. Translating gives CSVEWGLGEQYF.